The rows below give T cell receptor beta chains drawn from one sample of a study of blood T cell repertoires in COVID-19. Measured with immunoSEQ multiplex PCR; TCRdb has only the in-frame clones, and not every one. The profile covers some 140,000 clones, with less than 95% appearing a single time and approximately 0.59% taken by the ten largest. The source material was peripheral blood. The origin of the receptors is a man aged 45 to 65 with acute or convalescent COVID-19. Each CDR3 is given with its conserved first and last residue. The order of the fields is CDR3 DNA, CDR3 protein, D gene, clone size, J gene, V gene. D genes are given only for firm matches. Clone sizes are given selectively: once, few, many, or a class where the clone is expanded.

CDR3 DNA: TGTGCCACCAGTGATGGAGCGGGGGGAACAGATACGCAGTATTTT
CDR3 protein: CATSDGAGGTDTQYF
D gene: TRBD2
clone size: NA
J gene: TRBJ2-3
V gene: TRBV24-1

CDR3 DNA: TGTGCCAGCAGGAGAGGACAGGGGTACAATCAGCCCCAGCATTTT
CDR3 protein: CASRRGQGYNQPQHF
D gene: TRBD1
clone size: NA
J gene: TRBJ1-5
V gene: TRBV28

CDR3 DNA: TGTGCCAGCAGCTTAACCCCAGGGCTCGGTTTGAACGAGCAGTACTTC
CDR3 protein: CASSLTPGLGLNEQYF
D gene: NA
clone size: NA
J gene: TRBJ2-7
V gene: TRBV7-8

CDR3 DNA: TGTGCCAGCAGCGTAGGGGGGGTTGGTAATTCACCCCTCCACTTT
CDR3 protein: CASSVGGVGNSPLHF
D gene: NA
clone size: NA
J gene: TRBJ1-6
V gene: TRBV9

CDR3 DNA: TGTGCCAGTAGTACCTACGGACAGGTTCAAGAGACCCAGTACTTC
CDR3 protein: CASSTYGQVQETQYF
D gene: TRBD1
clone size: NA
J gene: TRBJ2-5
V gene: TRBV19

CDR3 DNA: TGTGCCAGCAGTGCTGATACAGGGAGCATGAACACTGAAGCTTTCTTT
CDR3 protein: CASSADTGSMNTEAFF
D gene: NA
clone size: NA
J gene: TRBJ1-1
V gene: TRBV28

CDR3 DNA: TGTGCCAGCAGCTGGGGACTAGCGGGAGTGTTGGTCACAGATACGCAGTATTTT
CDR3 protein: CASSWGLAGVLVTDTQYF
D gene: TRBD2
clone size: NA
J gene: TRBJ2-3
V gene: TRBV11-2

CDR3 DNA: TGTGCCAGCAGCCCCGGGACAGAATTCTATGGCTACACCTTC
CDR3 protein: CASSPGTEFYGYTF
D gene: TRBD1
clone size: few
J gene: TRBJ1-2
V gene: TRBV2

CDR3 DNA: TGCAGTGCTCCTACAGGGGATGGCTACACCTTC
CDR3 protein: CSAPTGDGYTF
D gene: TRBD1
clone size: NA
J gene: TRBJ1-2
V gene: TRBV20-1

CDR3 DNA: TGTGCCAGCTCACCCGGGACAGAATCATCAGCTTTCTTT
CDR3 protein: CASSPGTESSAFF
D gene: TRBD1
clone size: NA
J gene: TRBJ1-1
V gene: TRBV18

CDR3 DNA: TGTGCCAGCAGTCCAGGGGGCAATCAGCCCCAGCATTTT
CDR3 protein: CASSPGGNQPQHF
D gene: NA
clone size: NA
J gene: TRBJ1-5
V gene: TRBV12-3/TRBV12-4

CDR3 DNA: TGTGCCAGCAGCGAACTAGCGGGAGGTTCAGATACGCAGTATTTT
CDR3 protein: CASSELAGGSDTQYF
D gene: TRBD2
clone size: NA
J gene: TRBJ2-3
V gene: TRBV7-6

CDR3 DNA: TGCGCCAGCAGCCAAGGAGGGAATCAGCCCCAGCATTTT
CDR3 protein: CASSQGGNQPQHF
D gene: NA
clone size: NA
J gene: TRBJ1-5
V gene: TRBV4-1

CDR3 DNA: TGTGCCAGCAGCTTAGCGGGGCAAACTGAAGCTTTCTTT
CDR3 protein: CASSLAGQTEAFF
D gene: NA
clone size: NA
J gene: TRBJ1-1
V gene: TRBV7-8

CDR3 DNA: TGTGCCAGCAGCTTATATCTCAGGGGAAGCAAGGATGAAAAACTGTTTTTT
CDR3 protein: CASSLYLRGSKDEKLFF
D gene: NA
clone size: NA
J gene: TRBJ1-4
V gene: TRBV11-2

CDR3 DNA: TGTGCCAGCAGTTTGCAGGGGCCCAACGATAATCAGCCCCAGCATTTT
CDR3 protein: CASSLQGPNDNQPQHF
D gene: NA
clone size: NA
J gene: TRBJ1-5
V gene: TRBV28

CDR3 DNA: TGTGCTAGTGGTGTGGAAGGAGGGGACACCGGGGAGCTGTTTTTT
CDR3 protein: CASGVEGGDTGELFF
D gene: NA
clone size: once
J gene: TRBJ2-2
V gene: TRBV12-5

CDR3 DNA: TGTGCCAGCAGTCAACGACAGGGTGTTGATCAGCCCCAGCATTTT
CDR3 protein: CASSQRQGVDQPQHF
D gene: TRBD1
clone size: NA
J gene: TRBJ1-5
V gene: TRBV6-6

CDR3 DNA: TGTGCCAGCAGTCGCATAGCGGGAGGGCCCGGTGAGCAGTTCTTC
CDR3 protein: CASSRIAGGPGEQFF
D gene: TRBD2
clone size: NA
J gene: TRBJ2-1
V gene: TRBV27

CDR3 DNA: TGTGCCAGTAGTATTGTAACAGGGGGTCAGCCCCAGCATTTT
CDR3 protein: CASSIVTGGQPQHF
D gene: TRBD1
clone size: NA
J gene: TRBJ1-5
V gene: TRBV19

CDR3 DNA: TGTGCCAGCAGCCTGGGGGCCCCGTGGACTGAAGCTTTCTTT
CDR3 protein: CASSLGAPWTEAFF
D gene: NA
clone size: NA
J gene: TRBJ1-1
V gene: TRBV28

CDR3 DNA: TGTGCCAGCAGTTACTCCTTTGACTCTGAAGCTTTCTTT
CDR3 protein: CASSYSFDSEAFF
D gene: NA
clone size: NA
J gene: TRBJ1-1
V gene: TRBV6-5

CDR3 DNA: TGCGCCAGCAGCCAAGAGTGGAGGGGCTCTGAAGCTTTCTTT
CDR3 protein: CASSQEWRGSEAFF
D gene: NA
clone size: NA
J gene: TRBJ1-1
V gene: TRBV4-1

CDR3 DNA: TGTGCCAGCGGGGTAGCGGGAGCGGGGAATGAGCAGTTCTTC
CDR3 protein: CASGVAGAGNEQFF
D gene: TRBD2
clone size: NA
J gene: TRBJ2-1
V gene: TRBV28

CDR3 DNA: TGTGCCAGCAGCCAGCGGGGGGCCGGATACAATGAGCAGTTCTTC
CDR3 protein: CASSQRGAGYNEQFF
D gene: TRBD2
clone size: NA
J gene: TRBJ2-1
V gene: TRBV5-5

CDR3 DNA: TGTGCCATCAGTAGCGGATTAGGCAATGAGCAGTTCTTC
CDR3 protein: CAISSGLGNEQFF
D gene: NA
clone size: NA
J gene: TRBJ2-1
V gene: TRBV10-3

CDR3 DNA: TGTGCCAGCAGCGCCGGACAGCGGTATGGCTACACCTTC
CDR3 protein: CASSAGQRYGYTF
D gene: NA
clone size: NA
J gene: TRBJ1-2
V gene: TRBV6-4

CDR3 DNA: TGTGCCAGCAGCTTAGCCACGGGGAATCAGCCCCAGCATTTT
CDR3 protein: CASSLATGNQPQHF
D gene: NA
clone size: NA
J gene: TRBJ1-5
V gene: TRBV5-8

CDR3 DNA: TGTGCCAGCAGCTTGGGGCACAGGGGAAGCACAGATACGCAGTATTTT
CDR3 protein: CASSLGHRGSTDTQYF
D gene: TRBD1
clone size: NA
J gene: TRBJ2-3
V gene: TRBV5-5

CDR3 DNA: TGTGCCAGCAGCTTGTTCCATAGCAACACCGGGGAGCTGTTTTTT
CDR3 protein: CASSLFHSNTGELFF
D gene: NA
clone size: NA
J gene: TRBJ2-2
V gene: TRBV5-6

CDR3 DNA: TGTGCCAGTAGTATAGGTACAACTAACTATGGCTACACCTTC
CDR3 protein: CASSIGTTNYGYTF
D gene: NA
clone size: NA
J gene: TRBJ1-2
V gene: TRBV19

CDR3 DNA: TGTGCCAGTAGTAAGGACAGGGAGGACTATGGCTACACCTTC
CDR3 protein: CASSKDREDYGYTF
D gene: TRBD1
clone size: NA
J gene: TRBJ1-2
V gene: TRBV19

CDR3 DNA: TGTGCCAGCAGCTTGGAGGTTGAGGGTTCTGTCTACAATGAGCAGTTCTTC
CDR3 protein: CASSLEVEGSVYNEQFF
D gene: NA
clone size: NA
J gene: TRBJ2-1
V gene: TRBV5-6

CDR3 DNA: TGCGCCAGCAGCTTCGGACAGAGCCTTTCCGGCAAAAACATTCAGTACTTC
CDR3 protein: CASSFGQSLSGKNIQYF
D gene: NA
clone size: once
J gene: TRBJ2-4
V gene: TRBV5-1

CDR3 DNA: TGCGCCAGCAGTCCGGACAGGGGGGAGACCCAGTACTTC
CDR3 protein: CASSPDRGETQYF
D gene: TRBD1
clone size: NA
J gene: TRBJ2-5
V gene: TRBV5-1

CDR3 DNA: TGTGCCAGTAGTATAGCCCAGGTTCTAAATCAGCCCCAGCATTTT
CDR3 protein: CASSIAQVLNQPQHF
D gene: NA
clone size: NA
J gene: TRBJ1-5
V gene: TRBV19

CDR3 DNA: TGTGCCAGCCGGGGTCGCCCGGCAACTAATGAAAAACTGTTTTTT
CDR3 protein: CASRGRPATNEKLFF
D gene: NA
clone size: once
J gene: TRBJ1-4
V gene: TRBV6-5

CDR3 DNA: TGTGCCAGTAGTGGCCCTAGGTGGGCCGGGGTGACAGATACGCAGTATTTT
CDR3 protein: CASSGPRWAGVTDTQYF
D gene: NA
clone size: NA
J gene: TRBJ2-3
V gene: TRBV19

CDR3 DNA: TGTGCCAGCAGTTTACAGAATAGCAATCAGCCCCAGCATTTT
CDR3 protein: CASSLQNSNQPQHF
D gene: NA
clone size: NA
J gene: TRBJ1-5
V gene: TRBV28

CDR3 DNA: TGTGCCAGCTCACCAGGGACAGGCACTGAAGCTTTCTTT
CDR3 protein: CASSPGTGTEAFF
D gene: TRBD1
clone size: NA
J gene: TRBJ1-1
V gene: TRBV18